A single count supports the clone carrying this TCR beta chain. What it recognizes is unknown. This entry comes from a study of blood T cells in healthy people across ages. Study conclusions and caveats: A roughly linear age-dependent decrease characterized TCR beta diversity per million T cells.

The V end was cut by 3 bases, the J end by 0 bases, with 8 bases between. CDR1 and CDR2 (germline): LGHDT, YNNKEL (reference sequence). The CDR3 is 14 residues long. A second roughly 7 to 12 cycle PCR used barcoded and J-beta primers. TCRdb passed the 5' RACE reads through MiXCR, listing each CDR3 protein once. Among over 950,000 distinct CDR3 sequences listed, 35% to 40% were seen once. Total RNA, at least 5.5 micrograms per sample, was extracted from PBMCs. The receptor was isolated from a man between 18 and 35 years old in good health. The V gene is TRBV3-1, the J gene TRBJ2-5, with unresolved D. Input material: blood. Written as DNA, the CDR3 is TGTGCCAGCAGCCATGCCTATTACCAAGAGACCCAGTACTTC. Protein: CASSHAYYQETQYF.